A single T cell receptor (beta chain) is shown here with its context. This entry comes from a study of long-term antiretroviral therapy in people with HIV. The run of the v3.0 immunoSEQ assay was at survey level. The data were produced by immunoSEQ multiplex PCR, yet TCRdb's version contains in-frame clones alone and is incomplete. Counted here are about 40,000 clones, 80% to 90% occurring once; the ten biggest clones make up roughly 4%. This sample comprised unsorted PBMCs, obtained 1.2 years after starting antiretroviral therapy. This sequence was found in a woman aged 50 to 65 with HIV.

The CDR3 nucleotides are TGCGCCAGCAGCTCGGAAATCGGACTGACATCCTACGAGCAGTACTTC. Protein product: CASSSEIGLTSYEQYF. V usage is TRBV5-1 and J usage is TRBJ2-7, with TRBD2 as a possible D gene (5 bases). CDR3 length: 16 amino acids. V lost 3 bases to trimming and J lost 1 base, with 17 bases between them. Germline V gene lookup returns CDR1 SGHRS and CDR2 YFSETQ.